Presented here are 27 T cell receptor beta chains from one specimen sequenced in a study of human T cells and chemical hapten exposure. TCRdb reprocessed the RACE reads with MiXCR, giving one entry per CDR3 protein. This table has around 120,000 distinct CDR3 sequences, about an eighth appearing once. Time point of the sample: patch test 1, 2 weeks after DPC sensitization. This sample's treatment: therapeutic diphenylcyclopropenone sensitization with weekly scalp DPC. The sample was whole blood, taken in connection with sensitization to the hapten diphenylcyclopropenone (DPC). These receptors all stem from a woman between 50 and 59 years old with alopecia areata. Some clones in this sample may be carry-over from other donors' samples.

This clonotype came up a few times. V gene TRBV27 combines with J gene TRBJ1-6; 10 bases agree with TRBD1. The CDR3 has 16 residues. J gave up 10 bases and V 6 bases, and 12 bases lay outside the gene matches. In germline, CDR1 is MNHEY, CDR2 SMNVEV (reference sequence). As DNA, the CDR3 is TGTGCCAGCAGCATCCACCGGGACAGGGGAGTATCACCCCTCCACTTT. Translation gives CASSIHRDRGVSPLHF.

The chain carries TRBV28 and TRBJ1-1; TRBD1 matches 10 bases. The V segment lost 4 bases and the J segment 6 bases; nucleotides outside the gene matches: 2. The CDR3 loop spans 13 amino acids. Germline-derived CDR1 and CDR2 are MDHEN and SYDVKM. DNA for the CDR3: TGTGCCAGCAGTTCGGGACAGGGGCCTGAAGCTTTCTTT. It is translated as CASSSGQGPEAFF.

The chain has TRBV4-1 and TRBJ2-5, with 11 nucleotides matching TRBD2. Looked up from germline, CDR1 is MGHRA and CDR2 is YSYEKL. The ends lost 4 bases at V and 2 bases at J; junction bases unmatched: 21. This CDR3 is built from 21 residues. CDR3 coding DNA: TGCGCCAGCAGCCGCACGCCAACCGGGACTAGCGGATGGTCTACACAAGAGACCCAGTACTTC. It translates to CASSRTPTGTSGWSTQETQYF.

The genes are TRBV28 and TRBJ1-5; D gene ambiguous. CDR3 length equals 12 residues. The germline V and J ends were trimmed by 6 bases and 4 bases, with 7 bases remaining between them. Germline V gene sequence: CDR1 MDHEN, CDR2 SYDVKM. As DNA, the CDR3 is TGTGCCAGCAGGGCCCCGAATCAGCCCCAGCATTTT. Translating gives CASRAPNQPQHF.

This clonotype came up many times. V usage is TRBV5-1 and J usage is TRBJ2-7; tentative D call: TRBD1 (7 bases). Trimming removed 3 bases from V and 0 bases from J, with 16 bases in between. This CDR3 is 16 amino acids long. Germline V gene data show CDR1 as SGHRS and CDR2 as YFSETQ. The CDR3 loop reads CASSSQSGGTSYEQYF. CDR3 nucleotide sequence: TGCGCCAGCAGCTCGCAGTCAGGGGGGACCTCCTACGAGCAGTACTTC.

This clonotype was recorded many times. The chain recombines TRBV18 with TRBJ1-2, with D hard to call. V lost 3 bases to trimming and J lost 6 bases, with 11 bases between them. The CDR3 has 13 amino acids. CDR1 is KGHSH and CDR2 is LQKENI in the germline V gene. The CDR3 sequence is CASSPSGENGYTF. The CDR3 DNA reads as TGTGCCAGCTCACCGTCCGGGGAAAATGGCTACACCTTC.

This clonotype was found a few times. The rearrangement joins TRBV25-1 to TRBJ1-4; D gene ambiguous. The germline gives CDR1 MGHDK, CDR2 SYGVNS. Between the trimmed V and J ends, which lost 2 bases and 5 bases, there was a span of 3 bases. This CDR3 region has 12 residues. CDR3 in amino acids: CASSEGNEKLFF. CDR3 sequence (DNA): TGTGCCAGCAGTGAAGGGAATGAAAAACTGTTTTTT.

This chain connects TRBV20-1 to TRBJ2-7; 10 bases are shared with TRBD2. Germline CDR1 and CDR2: DFQATT and SNEGSKA (reference sequence). This CDR3 has 14 amino acids. With 4 bases clipped from V and 2 bases from J, the junction kept 5 bases outside the gene matches. The CDR3 DNA follows: TGCAGTGCTAAAGGGACTAGCGTTACCTACGAGCAGTACTTC. This gives the protein CSAKGTSVTYEQYF.

J is TRBJ1-1 and V is TRBV12-5, with a possible D match to TRBD1 (6 bases). The CDR3 totals 14 residues. V lost 3 bases and J lost 1, with 9 bases in between. Germline V gene lookup returns CDR1 LGHNT and CDR2 FRNRAP. CDR3 bases: TGTGCTAGTGGTTTAGGAGGGGGGAACACTGAAGCTTTCTTT. Protein product: CASGLGGGNTEAFF.

The chain has TRBV3-1 and TRBJ1-2, with D maybe TRBD1 (6 bases). Trimming left V 0 bases short and J 5 bases short, with 13 bases between. Germline V lookup: CDR1 LGHDT, CDR2 YNNKEL (reference sequence). This CDR3 region has 15 residues. The CDR3 coding sequence is TGTGCCAGCAGCCAAGATGCAGGGGCTGCATATGGCTACACCTTC. It yields the protein CASSQDAGAAYGYTF. The full variable domain, its missing parts supplied by reference TRBV3-1 and TRBJ1-2, is DTAVSQTPKYLVTQMGNDKSIKCEQNLGHDTMYWYKQDSKKFLKIMFSYNNKELIINETVPNRFSPKSPDKAHLNLHINSLELGDSAVYFCASSQDAGAAYGYTFGSGTRLTVV.

V gene TRBV28 combines with J gene TRBJ1-5; D not resolved. Germline V lookup: CDR1 MDHEN, CDR2 SYDVKM. This CDR3 is 13 amino acids long. Trimming removed 2 bases at V and 7 bases at J, with 9 bases between. The CDR3: CASSLADAQPQHF. The DNA of the CDR3 is TGTGCCAGCAGTTTAGCGGACGCCCAGCCCCAGCATTTT.

The chain employs TRBV6-4 and TRBJ1-5; D not certain. Germline V gene lookup returns CDR1 MRHNA and CDR2 SNTAGT. The CDR3 runs 17 residues. Trimming removed 7 bases from V and 2 bases from J, with 21 bases in between. CDR3 amino acids: CASNLPGRYTCNQPQHF. DNA of the CDR3: TGTGCCAGCAACCTCCCCGGGAGATATACGTGCAATCAGCCCCAGCATTTT.

There are many counts of this clonotype. The chain recombines TRBV21-1 with TRBJ1-6; the table's D call TRBD1 went unverified against the DNA. TRBV21-1 is a pseudogene. The length of the CDR3 is 16 residues. As DNA, the CDR3 is TGTGCCAGCCTTAACCCAGGTGGGGGGGTCAATTCACCCCTCCACTTT. Amino acid sequence: CASLNPGGGVNSPLHF.

This clonotype was recorded many times. The V gene is TRBV7-8, the J gene TRBJ1-3, with unresolved D. The CDR3 extends over 14 amino acids. V was shortened by 5 bases and J by 2 bases, with 10 bases between the two germline ends. Per the germline V gene, CDR1 is SGHVS and CDR2 is FQNEAQ. The CDR3 here is CASSRPGPGNTIYF. For the CDR3, the DNA is TGTGCCAGCAGCCGCCCTGGACCTGGAAACACCATATATTTT.

This clonotype was recorded at least ten times. The chain combines TRBV6-1 with TRBJ2-2; D uncertain. Trimming cost V 4 bases and J 5 bases, with 11 bases left between them. The CDR3 totals 14 residues. The germline CDR1 and CDR2 sequences are MNHNS and SASEGT. CDR3 DNA: TGTGCCAGCAGTGTCGACGGCATTACCGGGGAGCTGTTTTTT. It specifies CASSVDGITGELFF.

This clonotype showed up many times. The rearrangement joins TRBV6-4 to TRBJ2-1; 9 bases line up with TRBD2. The CDR3 is 14 residues long. Per germline, CDR1 MRHNA and CDR2 SNTAGT. V lost 3 bases, J lost 7 bases, and 4 bases stayed unmatched. CDR3 amino acids: CASSEGTSTNEQFF. The CDR3 DNA follows: TGTGCCAGCAGTGAAGGGACTAGCACGAATGAGCAGTTCTTC.

This clonotype was recorded a few times. CDR3 in DNA: TGTGCCAGCAGGGAAGGGGGCAGGGATGAAAAACTGTTTTTT. This encodes CASREGGRDEKLFF. The chain employs TRBV6-5 and TRBJ1-4; 7 bases agree with TRBD1. Germline V gene lookup returns CDR1 MNHEY and CDR2 SVGAGI. After removal of 6 bases from V and 6 bases from J, the junction contained 7 bases not matched to a gene. The CDR3 totals 14 residues.

This clonotype was recorded a few times. The gene calls are TRBV18 and TRBJ2-7, with D perhaps TRBD2 (5 bases). V shed 3 bases and J shed 1 base, with 16 bases lying between them. CDR3 size: 16 residues. Germline CDR1 KGHSH, CDR2 LQKENI. In DNA form, the CDR3 reads TGTGCCAGCTCACCGTTTGACGGGATTCAATCCTACGAGCAGTACTTC. It yields the protein CASSPFDGIQSYEQYF.

The chain links TRBV28 to TRBJ1-6; D gene ambiguous. CDR1 and CDR2 (germline): MDHEN, SYDVKM. The CDR3 has 11 residues. Trimming took off 5 bases at V and 5 bases at J, with 1 base between the two ends. In DNA, the CDR3 is TGTGCCAGCAGTCATAATTCACCCCTCCACTTT. Translating it yields CASSHNSPLHF.

In its sample, this clonotype was seen many times. The chain has TRBV4-3 and TRBJ2-2, with D uncertain. Trimming took off 4 bases at V and 4 bases at J, with 7 bases between the two ends. This CDR3 comprises 13 residues. The germline V gene has CDR1 LGHNA and CDR2 YSLEER. The CDR3 nucleotides read TGCGCCAGCAGCCTAACATTCACCGGGGAGCTGTTTTTT. This encodes CASSLTFTGELFF.

This chain connects TRBV20-1 to TRBJ1-1, with a possible D match to TRBD1 (5 bases). The length of the CDR3 is 14 residues. The V gene's germline CDR1 is DFQATT and CDR2 SNEGSKA (reference sequence). Trimming left V 3 bases short and J 5 bases short, with 16 bases between. CDR3 protein: CSASWAGSGTEAFF. The CDR3 DNA reads as TGCAGTGCTAGTTGGGCAGGGTCTGGTACTGAAGCTTTCTTT.

This clonotype was counted between two and nine times. This sequence joins TRBV13 and TRBJ2-7; 10 nucleotides line up with TRBD2. With 5 bases clipped from V and 12 bases from J, the junction kept 10 bases outside the gene matches. Germline CDR1 and CDR2: PRHDT and FYEKMQ (reference sequence). The CDR3 is 13 amino acids. The CDR3 bases are TGTGCCAGCAGCCCTAGCGGGGGCAGACCCCCGTACTTC. Its translation: CASSPSGGRPPYF.

This clonotype was seen repeatedly, ten times or more. The genes are TRBV28 and TRBJ1-2; D gene uncertain. This CDR3 has 12 amino acids. Germline-derived CDR1 and CDR2 are MDHEN and SYDVKM. V lost 3 bases, J lost 4 bases, and 6 bases lay in between. In DNA, the CDR3 is TGTGCCAGCAGTTTGAACCCCTATGGCTACACCTTC. This encodes CASSLNPYGYTF.

For the CDR3, the DNA is TGTGCCAGCGGCGCACACGGGACAGGGGACTTCGAGCAGTACTTC. Translation gives CASGAHGTGDFEQYF. The V call is TRBV6-2 or TRBV6-3, the J call TRBJ2-7, with 10 bases that match TRBD1. This CDR3 is 15 amino acids long. CDR1 and CDR2 from the germline V gene are MNHEY and SVGEGT. The ends lost 8 bases at V and 6 bases at J; junction bases unmatched: 13.

This clonotype was counted at least ten times. V and J are TRBV29-1 and TRBJ2-7, with unresolved D. Trimming removed 4 bases from V and 7 bases from J, with 20 bases in between. Germline loops: CDR1 SQVTM, CDR2 ANQGSEA. The CDR3 loop spans 14 amino acids. Written as DNA, the CDR3 is TGCAGCGTTGGGTTGGCATCCACCTCTACGGAGCAGTACTTC. It yields the protein CSVGLASTSTEQYF.

There are many counts of this clonotype. The rearrangement joins TRBV5-1 to TRBJ2-5, with 9 bases identical to TRBD1. V shed 4 bases, J shed 7 bases, and the junction held 17 bases outside the gene matches. The CDR3 is 17 residues long. Germline V CDR1 and CDR2: SGHRS, YFSETQ. The CDR3 loop reads CASSTPRRDRDSGTQYF. The CDR3 coding sequence is TGCGCCAGCAGCACCCCTCGACGGGACAGGGATTCCGGGACCCAGTACTTC. The entire variable domain, with the rest obtained from reference TRBV5-1 and TRBJ2-5, is as follows: KAGVTQTPRYLIKTRGQQVTLSCSPISGHRSVSWYQQTPGQGLQFLFEYFSETQRNKGNFPGRFSGRQFSNSRSEMNVSTLELGDSALYLCASSTPRRDRDSGTQYFGPGTRLLVL.

This clonotype was seen repeatedly, ten times or more. The rearrangement links TRBV18 to TRBJ2-3, with unresolved D. The CDR3 runs to 15 residues. CDR1 and CDR2 (germline): KGHSH, LQKENI. Trimming left V 3 bases short and J 2 bases short, with 12 bases between. This CDR3 reads CASSPDGLLTDTQYF. The CDR3 DNA is TGTGCCAGCTCACCCGACGGGCTCCTCACAGATACGCAGTATTTT.